This T cell receptor (beta chain) was documented in a study of cytomegalovirus exposure and HLA in healthy donors. General study results and limits: Rare TCR sequences predominated, though certain public TCRs were found in many donors. Three chains linked to CMV were shown in vitro to be specific for CMV antigens. Later, an analysis showed that TCR beta chains associated with HLA were more clonally expanded than others that were equally common.

The CDR3 sequence is 15 residues long. CDR1 and CDR2 from the germline V gene are MDHEN and SYDVKM. The ends were cut back, 5 bases at V and 3 bases at J, with 15 bases in the middle. Turning to this clone: What it recognizes is unknown.

Primers included in the PCR were 60 Vbeta and 13 Jbeta primers. TCRdb's table, derived via immunoSEQ multiplex PCR, lists solely in-frame clones and lacks some. The sample records some 80,000 clones, around 79% being singletons. The TCR was taken from a man aged 40-50 years in good health and CMV-seronegative. Specimen: PBMCs. V usage is TRBV28 and J usage is TRBJ2-3; weak D call: TRBD1 (8 bases). CDR3 DNA sequence: TGTGCCAGCAGTCTGACAGGGGAGGGTACAGATACGCAGTATTTT. Amino acids: CASSLTGEGTDTQYF.